This T cell receptor (beta chain) is from a study of shared clonotypes between healthy human individuals. Germline CDR1 is SGHRS and CDR2 is YFSETQ. Trimming took 0 bases from V and 3 from J, leaving 12 bases between them. The CDR3 runs 15 residues. In the source study's methods: Junction-only immunoSEQ sequences carried no quality scores, so filtering differed. Assay: immunoSEQ multiplex PCR; the TCRdb copy retains only in-frame clones and omits some. The V and J calls and clone size come from that table; D and trimming were worked out from the DNA. There are some 580,000 clones in the sample; approximately 97% occur only once, and 0.045% to 0.07% lies in the top ten.

The chain employs TRBV5-1 and TRBJ1-1, with D unclear. The material sequenced was naive CD4+ T cells sorted from blood. The subset was: CD45RA+ positively selected. The clonotype was recovered from a woman aged 25 to 39 in good health. The chain's CDR3 is CASSLVVGRDTEAFF. The CDR3 coding sequence is TGCGCCAGCAGCTTGGTTGTGGGGAGGGACACTGAAGCTTTCTTT.